This TCR beta chain was found in a study of post-analysis software for immune sequencing data. Whole-study context: Relapsing-remitting, secondary progressive and progressive-relapsing courses of multiple sclerosis were included.

The CDR3 extends over 12 amino acids. Trimming stripped 1 base from V and 7 bases from J, with 7 bases between. Findings and limits, study-wide: Several TRBV segments, TRBV5-6, TRBV5-1 and TRBV20-1 among them, were found more frequent in patients than controls. The authors found that F measure strongly co-clustered same-batch samples.

Unique-molecular-identifier-tagged TCR beta cDNA libraries were used. With about 0.85 to 10 million T cells as the source, approximately 500,000 cDNA molecules resulted. TCRdb fed the PCR reads into MiXCR, producing one record per CDR3 protein. The sample records more than 500,000 distinct CDR3 sequences, around a third being singletons. For this clonotype: The target antigen is unknown.

The sample taken for sequencing was blood. The chain recombines TRBV12-3 or TRBV12-4 with TRBJ2-5; D is unclear. The source is a girl under 18 with multiple sclerosis. The CDR3 nucleotides are TGTGCCAGCAGTTTAGTAATTCGGACCCAGTACTTC. It specifies CASSLVIRTQYF.